The clone carrying this T cell receptor (beta chain) showed up just once. The J segment lost 5 bases and the V segment lost 3 bases, leaving 10 bases of the junction unmatched. The germline CDR1 and CDR2 sequences are MNHNS and SASEGT. This CDR3 spans 17 amino acids. Authors' processing steps: Amplification with reference gene primers provided the estimates of nucleated cell counts. The repertoire was sequenced with immunoSEQ multiplex PCR; TCRdb's copy has only in-frame clones and lacks some. Clone size and V and J calls were adopted from that table, with D and trimming inferred from the DNA. The sample yields some 360,000 clones, approximately 91% seen once. This specimen belongs to a study of blood T cell repertoires in COVID-19. Overall study context: The United States, Italy and Spain supplied acute and convalescent COVID-19 samples. T cells, B-cell-depleted T cells, or PBMCs supplied cDNA or gDNA.

Recruitment covered under 25 US areas and drew participants whose ages spanned roughly 18 to 89 years. Material for sequencing was PBMCs or T cells enriched from blood (not recorded which). The TCR sequence derives from a woman aged 25-40 years who had been exposed to COVID-19. This chain joins TRBV6-1 and TRBJ1-6; 7 bases are shared with TRBD1. In nucleotides, the CDR3 is TGTGCCAGCAGTGAGGGACAGCCGTACTCAAATAATTCACCCCTCCACTTT. This gives the protein CASSEGQPYSNNSPLHF.